One sample yielded the 17 T cell receptor beta chains listed below, sequenced in a study of shared clonotypes between healthy human individuals. Clones were sequenced by immunoSEQ multiplex PCR, and TCRdb holds only the in-frame ones, with some missing. The table records approximately 940,000 clones, approximately 76% of them present only once. Sequencing was performed on memory CD4+ T cells sorted from blood. Specified subset: CD45RA-negative fraction. The receptors stem from a man aged 18 to 29 in good health.

This clone was recorded a few times. The chain has TRBV19 and TRBJ1-5; possibly TRBD1 for D (5 bases). CDR1 and CDR2 (germline): LNHDA, SQIVND (reference sequence). The V gene lost 2 bases and the J gene lost 6 bases, with 26 bases spanning the gap. CDR3 size: 19 residues. As DNA, the CDR3 is TGTGCCAGTAGTATAAATTTCGCCAATCCAAACGAACAGGCTCAGCCCCAGCATTTT. This sequence encodes CASSINFANPNEQAQPQHF.

V gene TRBV5-1 combines with J gene TRBJ1-1; TRBD1 agrees at 8 bases. V shed 0 bases and J 5 bases; nucleotides not matched to a gene: 6. The CDR3 contains 15 residues. Germline V CDR1 and CDR2: SGHRS, YFSETQ. The CDR3, as DNA: TGCGCCAGCAGCTTGGTCGCAGGGGGCAGTACTGAAGCTTTCTTT. As protein: CASSLVAGGSTEAFF.

The genes are TRBV10-1 and TRBJ2-2; 11 bases are a match to TRBD1. This CDR3 contains 15 residues. After removal of 5 bases from V and 4 bases from J, the junction contained 3 bases not matched to a gene. CDR1 is WNHNN and CDR2 is SYGVQD in the germline V gene (reference sequence). The CDR3 spells CASSPGQGGTGELFF. The DNA for the CDR3 is TGCGCCAGCAGTCCGGGACAGGGGGGCACCGGGGAGCTGTTTTTT.

The chain combines TRBV6-1 with TRBJ1-2; the D is unclear. V lost 0 bases, J lost 5 bases, and 10 bases lay in between. This CDR3 contains 14 residues. Looked up from germline, CDR1 is MNHNS and CDR2 is SASEGT. The CDR3 protein is CASSEAHRRYGYTF. The DNA for the CDR3 is TGTGCCAGCAGTGAAGCGCACAGAAGGTATGGCTACACCTTC.

The J gene is TRBJ2-7, the V gene TRBV21-1; the D call of TRBD2 is as the table states it, not checked on the DNA. TRBV21-1 is a documented pseudogene. The CDR3 totals 16 residues. CDR3 sequence reads: CASSKVRSSLGYEQYF. CDR3 nucleotides: TGTGCCAGCAGCAAAGTACGGTCGTCCCTTGGCTACGAGCAGTACTTC.

The chain links TRBV7-2 to TRBJ2-7, with unresolved D. The CDR3 covers 13 residues. Germline loops: CDR1 SGHTA, CDR2 FQGNSA. The V end was cut by 5 bases, the J end by 0 bases, with 8 bases between. The CDR3 sequence is CASSPRISYEQYF. CDR3 nucleotide sequence: TGTGCCAGCAGCCCTAGGATCTCCTACGAGCAGTACTTC.

The chain carries TRBV5-4 and TRBJ2-5; 11 nucleotides agree with TRBD2. The length of the CDR3 is 15 residues. J lost 7 bases, V lost 0 bases, and 5 bases had no gene match. The germline gives CDR1 SGHNT, CDR2 YYREEE (reference sequence). The DNA of the CDR3 is TGTGCCAGCAGCTTGGACCTAGCGGGGGGAGGGACCCAGTACTTC. Protein: CASSLDLAGGGTQYF.

J is TRBJ2-2 and V is TRBV6-1; the match to TRBD2 covers 16 bases. The germline gives CDR1 MNHNS, CDR2 SASEGT. CDR3 length: 17 residues. Unmatched junction bases numbered 6, after V lost 4 bases and J lost 7 bases. Here the CDR3 reads CASSVLGLAGGLGELFF. The CDR3 region has the DNA TGTGCCAGCAGTGTGCTGGGACTAGCGGGGGGGCTCGGGGAGCTGTTTTTT.

The chain has TRBV30 and TRBJ1-4, with TRBD1 matching over 7 bases. The V and J ends lost 3 bases and 2 bases, in that order; junction bases with no gene match: 6. The CDR3 covers 15 residues. The germline gives CDR1 GTSNPN, CDR2 SVGIG (reference sequence). The CDR3 bases are TGTGCCTGGAGCTTCAACAGGGGCACTAATGAAAAACTGTTTTTT. Translated: CAWSFNRGTNEKLFF. Looking up the rest from reference TRBV30 and TRBJ1-4 gives the full variable domain: SQTIHQWPATLVQPVGSPLSLECTVEGTSNPNLYWYRQAAGRGLQLLFYSVGIGQISSEVPQNLSASRPQDRQFILSSKKLLLSDSGFYLCAWSFNRGTNEKLFFGSGTQLSVL.

This rearrangement joins TRBV11-2 to TRBJ2-5; D gene ambiguous. The CDR3 length is 11 residues. V was cut by 4 bases and J by 5 bases, with 5 bases left in between. Germline V gene data show CDR1 as SGHAT and CDR2 as FQNNGV. For the CDR3, the DNA is TGTGCCAGCAGCTCGTGGGAGACCCAGTACTTC. Protein: CASSSWETQYF.

The chain recombines TRBV28 with TRBJ1-1, with 7 bases that match TRBD1. Looked up from germline, CDR1 is MDHEN and CDR2 is SYDVKM. The CDR3 runs to 13 residues. V lost 6 bases to trimming and J lost 5 bases; unmatched junction nucleotides: 6. The CDR3 nucleotides read TGTGCCAGCAGGAGCAGGGGGAGAACTGAAGCTTTCTTT. Protein: CASRSRGRTEAFF.

J is TRBJ1-1 and V is TRBV27, with D maybe TRBD1 (6 bases). Germline CDR1 and CDR2: MNHEY and SMNVEV (reference sequence). The V and J ends lost 5 bases and 0 bases respectively, with 16 bases between them. The CDR3 has 16 residues. The CDR3 sequence is CASSIRGGLMNTEAFF. CDR3 in DNA: TGTGCCAGCAGTATCAGGGGCGGGTTAATGAACACTGAAGCTTTCTTT.

The CDR3 DNA reads as TGTGCCAGCAGTTACAATAACATTCAGTACTTC. Translated, it gives CASSYNNIQYF. V is TRBV6-5 and J is TRBJ2-4; no firm D call. Germline loops: CDR1 MNHEY, CDR2 SVGAGI. There are 11 residues in the CDR3. Trimming removed 2 bases from V and 7 bases from J, with 3 bases in between.

This clone appeared a single time. The rearrangement uses TRBV9 and TRBJ2-1; 7 nucleotides agree with TRBD2. CDR3 length equals 15 residues. The germline V gene has CDR1 SGDLS and CDR2 YYNGEE. The V gene end was trimmed by 4 bases and the J gene end by 2 bases; junction bases not matched to a gene: 6. The CDR3 DNA reads as TGTGCCAGCAGCCCAGCGGGGCTCGCCTACAATGAGCAGTTCTTC. This gives the protein CASSPAGLAYNEQFF.

V usage is TRBV7-2 and J usage is TRBJ2-7, with 10 positions matching TRBD2. V trimming: 4 bases; J trimming: 0 bases; junction bases outside the gene matches: 6. The CDR3 extends over 16 amino acids. Germline CDR1 and CDR2: SGHTA and FQGNSA. The CDR3 nucleotides read TGTGCCAGCAGCTCTTCTAGCGGGAGCTTCTCCTACGAGCAGTACTTC. Protein: CASSSSSGSFSYEQYF. Filled out from reference TRBV7-2 and TRBJ2-7, the complete variable domain reads GAGVSQSPSNKVTEKGKDVELRCDPISGHTALYWYRQSLGQGLEFLIYFQGNSAPDKSGLPSDRFSAERTGGSVSTLTIQRTQQEDSAVYLCASSSSSGSFSYEQYFGPGTRLTVT.

On this clone: A much larger clone differs from this one at a single base, so this may be a read error. CDR3 sequence (DNA): TGCGCCAGCAGCTTCGGGACAACTAATGAAAAACTGTTTTTT. This gives the protein CASSFGTTNEKLFF. The rearrangement uses TRBV5-1 and TRBJ1-4; the D is unclear. Germline CDR1 SGHRS, CDR2 YFSETQ. This CDR3 contains 14 residues. Trimming left V 2 bases short and J 0 bases short, with 5 bases between.

The gene calls are TRBV19 and TRBJ1-1, with D possibly matching TRBD1 (6 bases). Germline CDR1 reads LNHDA; CDR2 reads SQIVND (reference sequence). The CDR3 covers 11 residues. Trimming left V 7 bases short and J 9 bases short, with 12 bases between. The CDR3 bases are TGTGCCAGTACTAACAGGGAAAAAGCTTTCTTT. Translated: CASTNREKAFF.